This TCR beta chain was obtained from a study of identical twins. Study results and caveats: For cord blood, abundant beta clonotypes had fewer insertions, unlike memory repertoires, which showed none. Analyses based on zero insertions could be partly confounded by invariant MAIT and iNKT cells. In drawing conclusions, the study used cross-sectional statistical analysis and did not follow the same donors.

In TCRdb, the 5' RACE reads were re-called with MiXCR into one record per CDR3 protein. The table records fewer than 350,000 distinct CDR3 sequences, more than 6.5% of them present only once. This clonotype has at least ten counts. The antigen is not known. There were only healthy Caucasians among the donors. This same sample was also taken into another study, of yellow fever vaccine responses in identical twins.

The material sequenced was memory (CD45RO+) T cells sorted from blood. The TCR was taken from a woman aged 18-29 years in good health.

The CDR3 region has the DNA TGTGCCAGCAGGTCCGGGACAGGCTATGGCTACACCTTC. The encoded protein is CASRSGTGYGYTF. The chain uses TRBV6-1 and TRBJ1-2, with 8 bases fitting TRBD1. With V trimmed by 6 bases and J by 4 bases, 4 bases remained unmatched. Germline values: CDR1 MNHNS, CDR2 SASEGT. The CDR3 is made up of 13 amino acids.